The clone carrying this T cell receptor beta chain was found once. Its antigen is not known. Sequencing used immunoSEQ multiplex PCR; TCRdb keeps in-frame clones, though not all of them. The table has more than 8,000 clones, approximately 84% seen once. The data belong to a study of PD-1 blockade in mismatch repair-deficient tumors. Time point meaning: roughly ten-day in vitro stimulation with candidate mutation-associated neoantigen peptide 1. A few pembrolizumab responders had their TCRs sequenced. Trimming removed 2 bases from V and 6 bases from J, with 10 bases in between. Germline lookup yields CDR1 MNHEY and CDR2 SMNVEV (reference sequence). The CDR3 totals 14 residues.

This sequence joins TRBV27 and TRBJ2-2; D remains ambiguous. The TCR comes from an adult with mismatch repair-deficient cancer. The source material was cells cultured in vitro, sampled from a patient treated with pembrolizumab. The CDR3 DNA reads as TGTGCCAGCAGTTTAGGGTCTGCCGCCGGGGAGCTGTTTTTT. Residues: CASSLGSAAGELFF.